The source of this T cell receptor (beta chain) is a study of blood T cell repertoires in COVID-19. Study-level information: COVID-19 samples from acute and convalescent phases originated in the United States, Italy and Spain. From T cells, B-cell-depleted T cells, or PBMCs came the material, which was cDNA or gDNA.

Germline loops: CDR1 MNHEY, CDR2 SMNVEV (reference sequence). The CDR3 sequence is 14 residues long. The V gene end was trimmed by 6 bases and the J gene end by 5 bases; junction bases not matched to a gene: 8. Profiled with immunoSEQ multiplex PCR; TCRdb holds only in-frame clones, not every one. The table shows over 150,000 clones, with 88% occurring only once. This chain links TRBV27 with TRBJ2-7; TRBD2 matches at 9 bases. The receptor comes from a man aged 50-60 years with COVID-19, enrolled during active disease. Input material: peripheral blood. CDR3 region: CASRNSGSGNEQYF. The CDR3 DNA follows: TGTGCCAGCAGGAATAGCGGGAGTGGGAACGAGCAGTACTTC.